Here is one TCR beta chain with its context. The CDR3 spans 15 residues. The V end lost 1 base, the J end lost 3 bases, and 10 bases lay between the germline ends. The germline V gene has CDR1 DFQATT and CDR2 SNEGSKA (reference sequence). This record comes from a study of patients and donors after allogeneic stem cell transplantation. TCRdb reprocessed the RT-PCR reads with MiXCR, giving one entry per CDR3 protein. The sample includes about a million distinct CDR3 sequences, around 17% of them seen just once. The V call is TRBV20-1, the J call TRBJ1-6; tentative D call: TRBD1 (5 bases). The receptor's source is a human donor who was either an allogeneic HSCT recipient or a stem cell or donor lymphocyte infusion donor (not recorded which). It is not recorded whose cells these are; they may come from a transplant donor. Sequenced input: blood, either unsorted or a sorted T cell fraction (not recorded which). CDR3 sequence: CSARARGYYNSPLHF. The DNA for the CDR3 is TGCAGTGCTAGAGCTCGGGGCTACTATAATTCACCCCTCCACTTT.